This T cell receptor beta chain was recorded in a study of T cell responses to AZD1222 COVID-19 vaccine. A remark on this clone: What it binds is not known.

Study-wide findings and caveats: Vaccine-associated CD4 TCRs ranged over spike, dominating at 160-218 and 743-854. Reportedly, nearly half the spike-specific TCRs target unmutated variant regions.

Assay used: immunoSEQ multiplex PCR; TCRdb lists only in-frame clones, some missing. The sample holds about 84,000 clones, approximately 90% seen once. Second-dose intervals of approximately 4 or approximately 12 weeks were pooled. This receptor was identified in an adult who received the AZD1222 COVID-19 vaccine. The sample was peripheral blood, taken 28 days after the second AZD1222 dose.

The CDR3 DNA is TGCGCCAGCAGCGAACAGGGGGTCTCCTACGAGCAGTACTTC. Protein sequence: CASSEQGVSYEQYF. This sequence joins TRBV5-1 and TRBJ2-7; 8 bases align to TRBD1. This CDR3 is built from 14 residues. V lost 4 bases, J lost 0 bases, and 3 bases stayed unmatched. Germline V gene sequence: CDR1 SGHRS, CDR2 YFSETQ.